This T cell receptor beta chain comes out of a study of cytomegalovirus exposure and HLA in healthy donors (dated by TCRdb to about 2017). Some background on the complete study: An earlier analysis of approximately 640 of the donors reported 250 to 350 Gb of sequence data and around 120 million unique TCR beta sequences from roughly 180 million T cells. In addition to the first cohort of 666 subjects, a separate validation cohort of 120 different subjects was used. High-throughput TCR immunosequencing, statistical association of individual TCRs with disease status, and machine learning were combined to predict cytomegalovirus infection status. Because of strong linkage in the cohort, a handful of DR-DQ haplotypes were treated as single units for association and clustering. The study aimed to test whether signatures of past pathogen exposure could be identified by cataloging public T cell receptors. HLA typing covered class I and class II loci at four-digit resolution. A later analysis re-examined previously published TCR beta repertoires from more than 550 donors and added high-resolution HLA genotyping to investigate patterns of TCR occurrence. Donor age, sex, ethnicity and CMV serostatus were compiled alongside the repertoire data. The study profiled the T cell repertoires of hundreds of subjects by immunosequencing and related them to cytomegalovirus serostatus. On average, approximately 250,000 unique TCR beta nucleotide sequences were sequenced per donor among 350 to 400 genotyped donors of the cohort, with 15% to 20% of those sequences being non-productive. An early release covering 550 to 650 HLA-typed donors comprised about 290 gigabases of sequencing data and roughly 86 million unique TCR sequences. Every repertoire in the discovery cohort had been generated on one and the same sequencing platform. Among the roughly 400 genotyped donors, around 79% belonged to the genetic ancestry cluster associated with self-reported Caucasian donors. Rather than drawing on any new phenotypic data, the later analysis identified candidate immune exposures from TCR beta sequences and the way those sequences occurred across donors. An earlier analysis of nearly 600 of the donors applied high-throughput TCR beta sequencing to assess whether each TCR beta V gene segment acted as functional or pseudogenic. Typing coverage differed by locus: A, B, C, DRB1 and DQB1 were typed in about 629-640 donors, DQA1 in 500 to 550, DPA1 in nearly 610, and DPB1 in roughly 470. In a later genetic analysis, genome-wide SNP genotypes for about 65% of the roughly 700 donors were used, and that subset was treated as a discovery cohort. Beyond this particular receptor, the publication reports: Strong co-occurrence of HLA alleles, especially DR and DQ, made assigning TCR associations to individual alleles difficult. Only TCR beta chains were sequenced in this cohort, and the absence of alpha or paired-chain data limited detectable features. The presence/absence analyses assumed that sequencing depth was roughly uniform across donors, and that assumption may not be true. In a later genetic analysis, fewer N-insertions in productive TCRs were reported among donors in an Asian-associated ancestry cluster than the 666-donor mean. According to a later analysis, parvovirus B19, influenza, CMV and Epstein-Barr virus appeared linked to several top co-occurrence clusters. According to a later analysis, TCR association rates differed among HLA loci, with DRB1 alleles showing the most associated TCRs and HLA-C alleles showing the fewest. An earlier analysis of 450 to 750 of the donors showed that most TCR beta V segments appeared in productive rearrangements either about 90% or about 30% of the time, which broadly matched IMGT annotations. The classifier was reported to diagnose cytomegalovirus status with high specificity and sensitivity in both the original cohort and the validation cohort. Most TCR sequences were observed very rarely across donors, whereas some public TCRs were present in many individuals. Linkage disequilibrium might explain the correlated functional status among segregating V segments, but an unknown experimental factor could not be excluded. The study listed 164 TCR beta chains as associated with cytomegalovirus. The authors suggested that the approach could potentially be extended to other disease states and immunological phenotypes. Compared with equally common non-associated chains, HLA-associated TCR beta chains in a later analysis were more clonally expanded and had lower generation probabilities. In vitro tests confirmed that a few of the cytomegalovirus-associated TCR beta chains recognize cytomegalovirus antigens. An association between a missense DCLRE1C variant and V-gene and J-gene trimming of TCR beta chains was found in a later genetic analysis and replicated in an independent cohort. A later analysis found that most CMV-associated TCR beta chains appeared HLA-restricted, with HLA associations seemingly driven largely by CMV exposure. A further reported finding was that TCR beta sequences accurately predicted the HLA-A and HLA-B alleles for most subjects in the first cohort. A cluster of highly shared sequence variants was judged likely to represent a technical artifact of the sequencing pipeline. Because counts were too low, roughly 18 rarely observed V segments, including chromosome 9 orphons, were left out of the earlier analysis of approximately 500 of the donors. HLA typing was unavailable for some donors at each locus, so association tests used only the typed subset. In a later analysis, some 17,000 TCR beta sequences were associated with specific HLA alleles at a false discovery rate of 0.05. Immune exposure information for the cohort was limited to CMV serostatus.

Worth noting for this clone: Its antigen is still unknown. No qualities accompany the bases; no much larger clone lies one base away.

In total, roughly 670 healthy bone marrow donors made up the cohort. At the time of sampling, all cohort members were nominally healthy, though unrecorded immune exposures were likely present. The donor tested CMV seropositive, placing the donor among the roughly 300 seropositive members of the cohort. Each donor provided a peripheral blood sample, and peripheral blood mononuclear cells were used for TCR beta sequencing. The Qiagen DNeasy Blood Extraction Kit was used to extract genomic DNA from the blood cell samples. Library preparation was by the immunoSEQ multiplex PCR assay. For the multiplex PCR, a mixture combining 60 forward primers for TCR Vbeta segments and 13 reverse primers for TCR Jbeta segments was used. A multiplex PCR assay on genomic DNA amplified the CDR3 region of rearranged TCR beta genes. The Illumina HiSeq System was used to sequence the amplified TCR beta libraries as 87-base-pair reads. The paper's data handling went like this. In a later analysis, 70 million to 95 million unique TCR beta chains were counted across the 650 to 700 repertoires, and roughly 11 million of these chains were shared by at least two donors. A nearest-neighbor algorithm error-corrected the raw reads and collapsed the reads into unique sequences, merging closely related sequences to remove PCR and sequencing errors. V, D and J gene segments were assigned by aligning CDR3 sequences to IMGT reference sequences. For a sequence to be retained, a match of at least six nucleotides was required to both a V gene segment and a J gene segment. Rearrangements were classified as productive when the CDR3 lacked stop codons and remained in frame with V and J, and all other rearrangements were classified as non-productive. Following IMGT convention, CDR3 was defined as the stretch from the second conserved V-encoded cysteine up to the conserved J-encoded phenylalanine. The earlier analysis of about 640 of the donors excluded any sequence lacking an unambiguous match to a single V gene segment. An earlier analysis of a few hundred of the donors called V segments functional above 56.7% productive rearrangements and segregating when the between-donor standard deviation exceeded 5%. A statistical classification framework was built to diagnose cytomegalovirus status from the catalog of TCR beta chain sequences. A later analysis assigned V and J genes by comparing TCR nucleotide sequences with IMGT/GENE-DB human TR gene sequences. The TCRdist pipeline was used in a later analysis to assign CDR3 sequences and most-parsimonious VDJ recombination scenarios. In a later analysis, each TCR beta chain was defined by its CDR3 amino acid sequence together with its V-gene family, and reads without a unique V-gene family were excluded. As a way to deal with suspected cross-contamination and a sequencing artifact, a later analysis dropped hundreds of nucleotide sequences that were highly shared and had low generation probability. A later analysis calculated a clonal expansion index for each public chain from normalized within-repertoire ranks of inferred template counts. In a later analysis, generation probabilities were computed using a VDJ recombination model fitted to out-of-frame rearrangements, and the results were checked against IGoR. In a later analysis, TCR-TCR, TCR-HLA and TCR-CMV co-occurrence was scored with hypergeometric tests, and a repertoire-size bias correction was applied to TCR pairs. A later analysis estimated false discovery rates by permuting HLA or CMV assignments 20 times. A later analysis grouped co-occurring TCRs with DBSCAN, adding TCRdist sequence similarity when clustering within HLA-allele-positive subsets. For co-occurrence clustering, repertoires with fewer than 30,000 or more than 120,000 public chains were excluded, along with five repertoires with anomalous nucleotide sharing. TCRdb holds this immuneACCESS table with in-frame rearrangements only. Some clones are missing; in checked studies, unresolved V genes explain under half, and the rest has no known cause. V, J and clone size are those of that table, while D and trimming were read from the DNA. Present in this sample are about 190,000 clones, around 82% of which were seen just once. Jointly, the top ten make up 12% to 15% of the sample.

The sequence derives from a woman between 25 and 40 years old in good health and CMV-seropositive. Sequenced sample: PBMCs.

The bases are TGTGCCAGTTCAGGGGCCGGACCAATGAACACTGAAGCTTTCTTT. The encoded protein is CASSGAGPMNTEAFF. The chain was built from TRBV28 and TRBJ1-1; TRBD1 is a possible D gene, resting on 6 matching bases. CDR1 and CDR2 are read off the germline V gene as MDHEN and SYDVKM. Deletion took 9 bases off V and 0 bases off J, with a span of 17 bases between the germline ends. There are 15 amino acids in the CDR3, from cysteine to phenylalanine inclusive. Of the read, only the CDR3 DNA is kept; its 45 bases are in frame from base 1.